These T cell receptor beta chains were read from a single sample in a study of monozygotic twins with inflammatory bowel disease. TCRdb re-called the 5' RACE reads; every CDR3 protein appears as one record, without DNA. The table lists hundreds of thousands of distinct CDR3 sequences. The sequenced sample was blood. The receptors were sampled from a human donor with ulcerative colitis or Crohn's disease, or a healthy co-twin of an affected twin (not recorded which). Both conserved end residues are part of each CDR3.

J	V	CDR3
TRBJ1-5	TRBV6-5	CASSDRLNQPQHF
TRBJ2-1	TRBV18	CASSPPRLAGGVKYNEQFF
TRBJ1-1	TRBV28	CASSQNRGNGAEAFF
TRBJ2-3	TRBV4-3	CASSQDPGQRTGTQYF
TRBJ1-2	TRBV19	CASSMWDSRHGYTF
TRBJ2-7	TRBV12-3/TRBV12-4	CASSLVLGENTYEQYF
TRBJ1-4	TRBV6-6	CASSLEGFEKLFF
TRBJ1-1	TRBV28	CASRKQGANTEAFF
TRBJ2-7	TRBV15	CATSRDSRGNGEQYF
TRBJ2-4	TRBV28	CASSSSGAKNIQYF
TRBJ1-1	TRBV19	CASKFTRDFLGTEAFF
TRBJ2-7	TRBV12-3/TRBV12-4	CASSFGPSYEQYF